Given below is one T cell receptor (beta chain) in context. The V end was cut by 0 bases, the J end by 2 bases, with 9 bases between. The CDR3 is 14 residues long. Germline CDR1 and CDR2: SGDLS and YYNGEE. These data come from a study of graft-versus-host responses after intestinal transplantation. Only in-frame clones appear in the TCRdb table, and some are missing; sequencing was by immunoSEQ multiplex PCR. In the table there are 13,000 to 15,000 clones, roughly a third of which are singletons. Irradiated stimulators labeled with violet dye, approximately 200,000 in number, were plated with approximately 200,000 CFSE-labeled responders. Findings of the study overall: Patients who carried graft-donor T cell macrochimerism also had high graft-versus-host to host-versus-graft clonal ratios in their allografts. In recipient marrow, GvH clones were found, and some appeared first in ileum or blood. Circulating GvH clones peaking coincided with falling HvG clones soon after transplant.

The sequence was obtained from a human patient who received an intestinal transplant. V gene TRBV9 combines with J gene TRBJ2-7; D is ambiguous. The sample was alloreactive CD8+ T cells from a mixed lymphocyte reaction culture, taken before intestinal transplant. Subset reported: CFSE-low proliferating T cells sorted from approximately six-day pre-transplant mixed lymphocyte reaction (GvH or HvG direction). CDR3 sequence (DNA): TGTGCCAGCAGCGTAGGAACTACCCCCTACGAGCAGTACTTC. It translates to CASSVGTTPYEQYF.